The rows below give T cell receptor beta chains drawn from one sample of a study of T-cell memory formation after mild COVID-19. MiXCR was run by TCRdb on the 5' RACE reads, yielding one entry per CDR3 protein. Of under 450,000 distinct CDR3 sequences listed, roughly 19% are singletons. Source material: PBMCs or a T cell subset sorted from them (not recorded which). These receptor sequences come from a man aged 18 to 29 who had mild COVID-19 (a few samples of this study predate the infection). Cell type and time point are not known. The CDR3 runs from the conserved cysteine through the conserved F or W.

TRBV5-6 15 CASSLAGYGNQPQHF
TRBV18 15 CASSPDRSKANVLTF
TRBV2 13 CASSIERYNEQFF
TRBV12-3/TRBV12-4 12 CASSVRVNTQYF
TRBV2 14 CASTREGGFGEQFF
TRBV9 15 CASSPTSGGPNEQFF
TRBV29-1 13 CSASQPGANVLTF
TRBV7-2 16 CASTTLDAGTGETQYF
TRBV20-1 13 CSAKAGVYGELFF
TRBV7-2 15 CASSLATGSGNTIYF
TRBV6-5 15 CASSYRARSGYEQYF
TRBV28 15 CASTETVTSTDTQYF
TRBV4-3 17 CASSQDSGLAGAGEQFF
TRBV27 11 CARGGFTEAFF
TRBV12-3/TRBV12-4 15 CASSFGGAIAGELFF
TRBV24-1 14 CATSDLAGTDTQYF
TRBV6-1 16 CASLLTGGKPSDTQYF
TRBV6-5 15 CASSYRTGSNSPLHF
TRBV3-1 16 CASSPQASVGAYGYTF
TRBV5-1 13 CASSWAGNTEAFF
TRBV4-2 14 CASSQDWQGIGYTF